This T cell receptor beta chain was profiled in a study of T cell responses to AZD1222 COVID-19 vaccine. Study outcomes and limitations: A mostly white British donor set with more females was recruited, and clonal diversity was possibly underestimated. The span of vaccine-associated CD4 TCRs extended across spike, with dominance at 160-218 and 743-854. Unmutated variant regions reportedly attract nearly half of all spike-specific TCRs.

V lost 4 bases to trimming and J lost 0 bases, with 16 bases between them. This CDR3 contains 18 residues. Germline V gene data show CDR1 as LGHDT and CDR2 as YNNKEL (reference sequence). Points on this clone: Antigen: not known.

Measured with immunoSEQ multiplex PCR; TCRdb has only the in-frame clones, and not every one. In the table there are approximately 160,000 clones, 85% to 95% of which are singletons. The chain carries TRBV3-1 (or the pseudogene TRBV3-2) and TRBJ1-6; the D is unclear. The sequences come from peripheral blood, collected on day 0 of AZD1222 vaccination. This sequence was found in an adult in good health. CDR3 amino acids: CASSPSQPLSSYNSPLHF. DNA of the CDR3: TGTGCCAGCAGCCCCAGTCAGCCTTTAAGCTCCTATAATTCACCCCTCCACTTT.